These 28 T cell receptor beta chains were all obtained from the same sample, sequenced in a study of blood T cell repertoires in COVID-19. The data were produced by immunoSEQ multiplex PCR, yet TCRdb's version contains in-frame clones alone and is incomplete. In the table there are 150,000 or so clones, 80% to 90% of which are singletons. Material: peripheral blood. All receptors derive from a woman between 50 and 59 years old in a cohort sampled during active or convalescent COVID-19.

This clone was counted only a few times. The V call is TRBV5-4, the J call TRBJ2-7; D possibly corresponds to TRBD1 (6 bases). CDR1 and CDR2 from the germline V gene are SGHNT and YYREEE (reference sequence). This CDR3 region has 14 residues. With 2 bases removed from V and 1 base from J, the gap between germline ends came to 10 bases. CDR3 DNA sequence: TGTGCCAGCAGCTTCCAGGGGCAGTCCTACGAGCAGTACTTC. It specifies CASSFQGQSYEQYF.

This chain uses TRBV19 with TRBJ2-7, with TRBD2 as a possible D gene (5 bases). The CDR3 has 14 amino acids. V gave up 5 bases and J gave up 5 bases, with 16 bases separating them. Germline lookup yields CDR1 LNHDA and CDR2 SQIVND (reference sequence). The CDR3 sequence: CASSLGGSLDEQYF. CDR3 DNA: TGTGCCAGTAGTTTAGGCGGGTCGTTGGACGAGCAGTACTTC.

This chain uses TRBV14 with TRBJ1-1, with 9 bases fitting TRBD1. The V and J ends lost 4 bases and 3 bases, in that order; junction bases with no gene match: 9. Germline V gene sequence: CDR1 SGHDN, CDR2 FVKESK. The CDR3 covers 16 residues. CDR3 protein: CASSLTGGFPYTEAFF. Here the CDR3 DNA reads TGTGCCAGCAGCCTGACAGGGGGATTTCCCTACACTGAAGCTTTCTTT.

The rearrangement links TRBV18 to TRBJ1-1, with D unresolved. V was shortened by 5 bases and J by 3 bases, with 10 bases between the two germline ends. This CDR3 is 13 amino acids long. From germline, CDR1 is KGHSH and CDR2 LQKENI. The CDR3 nucleotides are TGTGCCAGCTCATCCCCTAGGCACACTGAAGCTTTCTTT. This encodes CASSSPRHTEAFF.

As DNA, the CDR3 is TGTGCCAGCAGTGAACCTCACAGGGTTTGGGGCTACACCTTC. Translating gives CASSEPHRVWGYTF. The chain uses TRBV25-1 and TRBJ1-2; possibly TRBD1 for D (6 bases). The CDR3 totals 14 residues. V was clipped by 2 bases and J by 8 bases, with 15 bases between them. Germline lookup yields CDR1 MGHDK and CDR2 SYGVNS.

This clone was observed a single time. This chain joins TRBV2 and TRBJ2-7; 10 nucleotides line up with TRBD2. The germline CDR1 and CDR2 sequences are SNHLY and FYNNEI. V shed 3 bases and J 7 bases; nucleotides not matched to a gene: 12. The CDR3 extends over 16 amino acids. CDR3 sequence (DNA): TGTGCCAGCAGTGAGACCGCCAGCGGGGGGGCTCGGGAGCAGTACTTC. This translates into CASSETASGGAREQYF. Full variable domain (missing parts from reference TRBV2 and TRBJ2-7): EPEVTQTPSHQVTQMGQEVILRCVPISNHLYFYWYRQILGQKVEFLVSFYNNEISEKSEIFDDQFSVERPDGSNFTLKIRSTKLEDSAMYFCASSETASGGAREQYFGPGTRLTVT.

DNA for the CDR3: TGCAGCGTTGACAGTGATGGAAACACCATATATTTT. It codes for CSVDSDGNTIYF. The chain carries TRBV29-1 and TRBJ1-3; D is ambiguous. CDR1 and CDR2 from the germline V gene are SQVTM and ANQGSEA. This CDR3 is 12 amino acids long. V was shortened by 3 bases and J by 3 bases, with 6 bases between the two germline ends.

This clone was found once. CDR3 nucleotides: TGTGCCAGCAGGAAAACCAAAGCGGGCAGCTATAGCAATCAGCCCCAGCATTTT. This codes for CASRKTKAGSYSNQPQHF. This chain links TRBV5-8 with TRBJ1-5, with unresolved D. CDR3 length: 18 residues. V lost 5 bases, J lost 0 bases, and 21 bases lay in between. Germline-derived CDR1 and CDR2 are SGHTS and YDEGEE. The complete variable domain, with remaining parts taken from reference TRBV5-8 and TRBJ1-5, reads EAGVTQSPTHLIKTRGQQATLRCSPISGHTSVYWYQQALGLGLQFLLWYDEGEERNRGNFPPRFSGRQFPNYSSELNVNALELEDSALYLCASRKTKAGSYSNQPQHFGDGTRLSIL.

V gene TRBV6-2 or TRBV6-3 combines with J gene TRBJ1-2, with D uncertain. V was clipped by 6 bases and J by 7 bases, with 12 bases between them. CDR1 is MNHEY, CDR2 SVGEGT, per germline. The CDR3 runs 12 residues. The CDR3 DNA follows: TGTGCCAGCAGCCCCGACTGGTCTGGCTACACCTTC. Its translation: CASSPDWSGYTF.

The chain links TRBV7-9 to TRBJ2-5; 8 nucleotides align to TRBD1. CDR3 size: 15 residues. In germline, CDR1 is SEHNR, CDR2 FQNEAQ (reference sequence). V shed 2 bases, J shed 2 bases, and the junction held 4 bases outside the gene matches. The DNA of the CDR3 is TGTGCCAGCAGCTTAACAACAGGGGGGCAAGAGACCCAGTACTTC. The encoded protein is CASSLTTGGQETQYF.

The rearrangement uses TRBV10-3 and TRBJ1-2, with D tentatively TRBD1 (6 bases). Germline-derived CDR1 and CDR2 are ENHRY and SYGVKD. Deletions cut 5 bases from V and 5 bases from J, with 12 bases between. CDR3 length equals 13 residues. Here the CDR3 reads CAISQQGRYGYTF. The CDR3 bases are TGTGCCATCAGTCAACAGGGAAGGTATGGCTACACCTTC.

J is TRBJ2-2 and V is TRBV10-2; 9 positions match TRBD2. The CDR3 runs to 18 residues. J lost 8 bases, V lost 0 bases, and 13 bases had no gene match. Germline assignment: CDR1 WSHSY and CDR2 SAAADI. CDR3 bases: TGCGCCAGCAGTGAGTCGATCTGGGCTAGCGGGGCCAGGGGGGAGCTGTTTTTT. Protein product: CASSESIWASGARGELFF.

The chain carries TRBV5-8 and TRBJ1-4, with unresolved D. This CDR3 has 16 amino acids. Trimming took off 0 bases at V and 1 base at J, with 10 bases between the two ends. In germline, CDR1 is SGHTS, CDR2 YDEGEE. The CDR3 is CASSLAVVRTNEKLFF. CDR3 DNA sequence: TGTGCCAGCAGCTTGGCTGTTGTGAGAACTAATGAAAAACTGTTTTTT.

The chain joins TRBV5-5 to TRBJ2-1; no reliable D call. This CDR3 comprises 11 residues. Trimming shortened V by 4 bases and J by 10 bases, and 9 bases separated the two germline ends. Looked up from germline, CDR1 is SGHKS and CDR2 is YYEKEE (reference sequence). The CDR3 DNA follows: TGTGCCAGCAGCCCACTCACGGAGCAGTTCTTC. This sequence encodes CASSPLTEQFF.

This chain connects TRBV10-3 to TRBJ2-3; 8 bases are a match to TRBD1. The CDR3 totals 15 residues. J gave up 1 base and V 5 bases, and 5 bases lay outside the gene matches. CDR1 and CDR2 from the germline V gene are ENHRY and SYGVKD. CDR3 nucleotide sequence: TGTGCCATCAGTAACCCGGGACAGGGCACAGATACGCAGTATTTT. It yields the protein CAISNPGQGTDTQYF.

This clone was recorded once. The chain couples TRBV5-6 to TRBJ2-7; tentative D call: TRBD1 (6 bases). The V end was cut by 4 bases, the J end by 0 bases, with 17 bases between. In germline, CDR1 is SGHDT, CDR2 YYEEEE. This CDR3 region has 16 residues. The CDR3 spells CASSPLGQLSSYEQYF. CDR3 DNA: TGTGCCAGCAGCCCACTGGGACAACTTAGCTCCTACGAGCAGTACTTC. Supplemented by reference TRBV5-6 and TRBJ2-7, the full variable domain reads DAGVTQSPTHLIKTRGQQVTLRCSPKSGHDTVSWYQQALGQGPQFIFQYYEEEERQRGNFPDRFSGHQFPNYSSELNVNALLLGDSALYLCASSPLGQLSSYEQYFGPGTRLTVT.

The V gene is TRBV4-3, the J gene TRBJ1-3, with D possibly TRBD1 on 6 matching bases. Trimming stripped 0 bases from V and 12 bases from J, with 21 bases between. Germline CDR1 and CDR2: LGHNA and YSLEER. The CDR3 is made up of 16 amino acids. This CDR3 is CASSQDWPTGPAVIYF. The CDR3 DNA reads as TGCGCCAGCAGCCAAGATTGGCCCACAGGGCCCGCAGTCATATATTTT.

In its sample, this clone was seen a few times. J is TRBJ2-5 and V is TRBV3-1 (or the pseudogene TRBV3-2); TRBD2 matches at 9 bases. The trim removed 0 bases at V and 2 bases at J, leaving 7 bases unmatched. This CDR3 comprises 17 residues. Germline V gene lookup returns CDR1 LGHDT and CDR2 YNNKEL (reference sequence). CDR3 nucleotides: TGTGCCAGCAGCCAAGAGGAATTCCTAGCGGGACAAGAGACCCAGTACTTC. Residues: CASSQEEFLAGQETQYF.

The chain joins TRBV11-1 to TRBJ2-1; D might be TRBD1 (6 bases). The germline gives CDR1 SGHAT, CDR2 FQDESV (reference sequence). CDR3 size: 13 residues. V lost 3 bases to trimming and J lost 5 bases, with 8 bases between them. The CDR3 here is CASSLDSNNEQFF. CDR3 nucleotides: TGTGCCAGCAGCTTGGACAGCAACAATGAGCAGTTCTTC.

The chain joins TRBV10-1 to TRBJ2-1; TRBD1 agrees at 8 bases. The CDR3 consists of 15 residues. The V gene's germline CDR1 is WNHNN and CDR2 SYGVQD (reference sequence). With 0 bases clipped from V and 9 bases from J, the junction kept 7 bases outside the gene matches. CDR3: CASSESRDRRCEQFF. The CDR3 DNA reads TGCGCCAGCAGTGAGTCGAGGGACAGGCGCTGTGAGCAGTTCTTC.

V is TRBV7-2 and J is TRBJ1-5, with 7 nucleotides matching TRBD1. The CDR3 spans 14 residues. The trim removed 5 bases at V and 3 bases at J, leaving 4 bases unmatched. CDR1 SGHTA and CDR2 FQGNSA come from the germline V gene. The CDR3 loop is CASSVTGDNQPQHF. CDR3 DNA: TGTGCCAGCAGCGTAACAGGGGACAATCAGCCCCAGCATTTT.

The chain links TRBV6-2 or TRBV6-3 to TRBJ2-3; 9 bases are shared with TRBD2. Germline V gene lookup returns CDR1 MNHEY and CDR2 SVGEGT. J was trimmed by 0 bases and V by 0 bases; bases with no gene match: 4. This CDR3 is 17 amino acids long. The CDR3 sequence: CASSYSSGGMSTDTQYF. The CDR3 bases are TGTGCCAGCAGTTACTCGAGCGGGGGGATGAGCACAGATACGCAGTATTTT.

The V call is TRBV11-1, the J call TRBJ1-1; D is unresolved. Germline values: CDR1 SGHAT, CDR2 FQDESV (reference sequence). The CDR3 sequence is 13 residues long. V shed 0 bases and J shed 5 bases, with 7 bases lying between them. CDR3 nucleotides: TGTGCCAGCAGCTTAGCCGACGGGACTGAAGCTTTCTTT. It yields the protein CASSLADGTEAFF.

The chain joins TRBV3-1 (or the pseudogene TRBV3-2) to TRBJ1-1; the D gene is possibly TRBD1 (5 bases). CDR1 and CDR2 from the germline V gene are LGHDT and YNNKEL (reference sequence). Trimming left V 0 bases short and J 6 bases short, with 11 bases between. CDR3 length: 14 residues. The CDR3 protein is CASSQEATGAEAFF. CDR3 DNA: TGTGCCAGCAGCCAAGAAGCGACGGGGGCTGAAGCTTTCTTT.

Here the CDR3 DNA reads TGTGCCAGCAGCTCGATCAGCGGGGTCAATGAGCAGTTCTTC. This sequence encodes CASSSISGVNEQFF. The chain carries TRBV14 and TRBJ2-1, with 7 nucleotides matching TRBD2. V was clipped by 5 bases and J by 6 bases; unmatched bases: 7. There are 14 residues in the CDR3. Germline V lookup: CDR1 SGHDN, CDR2 FVKESK.

The V and J genes are TRBV19 and TRBJ2-2; tentative D call: TRBD1 (5 bases). The CDR3 consists of 17 residues. Looked up from germline, CDR1 is LNHDA and CDR2 is SQIVND (reference sequence). The V and J ends lost 7 bases and 1 base respectively, with 19 bases between them. In DNA, the CDR3 is TGTGCCAGTACCCGAAGGGTTGGGGCCCAGAACACCGGGGAGCTGTTTTTT. It specifies CASTRRVGAQNTGELFF. The whole variable domain, filled in from reference TRBV19 and TRBJ2-2, reads DGGITQSPKYLFRKEGQNVTLSCEQNLNHDAMYWYRQDPGQGLRLIYYSQIVNDFQKGDIAEGYSVSREKKESFPLTVTSAQKNPTAFYLCASTRRVGAQNTGELFFGEGSRLTVL.

The chain combines TRBV6-5 with TRBJ2-5; TRBD1 might be the D (6 bases). CDR3 size: 16 residues. Trimming removed 0 bases from V and 5 bases from J, with 16 bases in between. Germline CDR1 MNHEY, CDR2 SVGAGI. The CDR3 DNA reads as TGTGCCAGCAGTTACTCCGGTGGCACAGGGTTGGAGACCCAGTACTTC. Translated, it gives CASSYSGGTGLETQYF.

This sequence joins TRBV24-1 and TRBJ2-3, with 14 bases identical to TRBD2. With 6 bases clipped from V and 5 bases from J, the junction kept 6 bases outside the gene matches. CDR1 is KGHDR and CDR2 is SFDVKD in the germline V gene. The CDR3 extends over 16 amino acids. The CDR3 nucleotides are TGTGCCACCAGTAAGACTAGCGGGGGGGCGGGAGATACGCAGTATTTT. Translating gives CATSKTSGGAGDTQYF.